These 26 T cell receptor beta chains originate from one sample sequenced in a study of T cell repertoires in cytomegalovirus infection. Each CDR3 protein gets one entry after TCRdb re-called the reads with MiXCR. The sample consists of about 920,000 distinct CDR3 sequences, around a third of them appearing once. No cognate antigen is known for these TCRs. This specimen was cultured CD8+ T cells from PBMCs, taken from culture after CMV antigen stimulation. The source of these receptors is a human donor in good health (CMV status not recorded). Some clones in this sample may be carry-over from other donors' samples.

This clonotype was found a few times. The chain recombines TRBV7-9 with TRBJ2-5, with TRBD2 matching over 10 bases. J was trimmed by 3 bases and V by 5 bases; bases with no gene match: 6. CDR1 and CDR2 from the germline V gene are SEHNR and FQNEAQ (reference sequence). CDR3 length: 15 residues. The CDR3 protein is CASSTWTSGKETQYF. Written as DNA, the CDR3 is TGTGCCAGCAGCACCTGGACTAGCGGCAAAGAGACCCAGTACTTC. Variable domain in full (rest from reference TRBV7-9 and TRBJ2-5): DTGVSQNPRHKITKRGQNVTFRCDPISEHNRLYWYRQTLGQGPEFLTYFQNEAQLEKSRLLSDRFSAERPKGSFSTLEIQRTEQGDSAMYLCASSTWTSGKETQYFGPGTRLLVL.

The chain joins TRBV3-1 to TRBJ1-1; tentatively, D is TRBD1 (6 bases). The CDR3 is made up of 17 amino acids. The V gene lost 0 bases and the J gene lost 5 bases, with 19 bases spanning the gap. The germline V gene encodes CDR1 LGHDT and CDR2 YNNKEL (reference sequence). CDR3 nucleotides: TGTGCCAGCAGCCAAGAGGGGGGGACACTCGGGAGGACTGAAGCTTTCTTT. The encoded protein is CASSQEGGTLGRTEAFF.

The table lists this clonotype with a few counts. V is TRBV27 and J is TRBJ1-5; 9 bases agree with TRBD1. Germline loops: CDR1 MNHEY, CDR2 SMNVEV (reference sequence). V lost 5 bases to trimming and J lost 5 bases; unmatched junction nucleotides: 7. The CDR3 is 15 amino acids. As DNA, the CDR3 is TGTGCCAGCAGTCCCCTAGGGGACAGGGATCAGCCCCAGCATTTT. Translated, it gives CASSPLGDRDQPQHF.

The CDR3 DNA follows: TGTGCCAGCAGTTTCACTTTACAGGGCCGGGTAGCAGAGACCCAGTACTTC. It translates to CASSFTLQGRVAETQYF. The chain carries TRBV12-3 or TRBV12-4 and TRBJ2-5; tentatively, D is TRBD1 (6 bases). V was cut by 3 bases and J by 4 bases, with 21 bases left in between. The CDR3 runs to 17 residues.

V gene TRBV27 combines with J gene TRBJ1-1, with D perhaps matching TRBD1 (5 bases). V was cut by 3 bases and J by 3 bases, with 14 bases left in between. The CDR3 has 15 amino acids. Germline V CDR1 and CDR2: MNHEY, SMNVEV (reference sequence). DNA for the CDR3: TGTGCCAGCAGTTTGTCCGCAGGGTGGTACACTGAAGCTTTCTTT. As protein: CASSLSAGWYTEAFF.

This clonotype was counted only a few times. The CDR3 loop is CASRGQGWNTEAFF. The CDR3 DNA follows: TGTGCCAGCAGGGGACAGGGGTGGAACACTGAAGCTTTCTTT. The chain joins TRBV6-2 or TRBV6-3 to TRBJ1-1, with 10 bases that match TRBD1. V lost 6 bases, J lost 1 base, and 2 bases stayed unmatched. CDR3 length equals 14 residues. Looked up from germline, CDR1 is MNHEY and CDR2 is SVGEGT.

About this clonotype: A read error may produce the germline difference seen at one junction end. V is TRBV10-2 and J is TRBJ2-1; D ambiguous. Germline CDR1 WSHSY, CDR2 SAAADI. The CDR3 is 10 amino acids. In nucleotides, the CDR3 is TGCGCCAGCAGTGAAAATGATCAGTTCTTC. Its protein is CASSENDQFF.

This clonotype was counted many times. This chain uses TRBV6-1 with TRBJ1-2, with D perhaps matching TRBD1 (5 bases). V lost 3 bases, J lost 4 bases, and 12 bases lay in between. This CDR3 is 14 amino acids long. Germline CDR1 is MNHNS and CDR2 is SASEGT. Here the CDR3 reads CASSDLGQGYGYTF. The CDR3 DNA sequence: TGTGCCAGCAGTGACTTAGGCCAGGGCTATGGCTACACCTTC.

This clonotype was seen more than once but under ten times. V gene TRBV27 combines with J gene TRBJ1-1, with D hard to call. V was trimmed by 5 bases and J by 4 bases, leaving 11 bases between them. Germline CDR1 and CDR2: MNHEY and SMNVEV (reference sequence). This CDR3 is built from 13 residues. The DNA for the CDR3 is TGTGCCAGCAGTCTCGGCCGGCCCACTGAAGCTTTCTTT. It translates to CASSLGRPTEAFF.

J is TRBJ1-6 and V is TRBV2, with TRBD1 matching 10 bases. This CDR3 comprises 14 residues. Germline-derived CDR1 and CDR2 are SNHLY and FYNNEI. The V and J ends lost 8 bases and 9 bases, in that order; junction bases with no gene match: 7. The CDR3 DNA follows: TGTGCCAGCCTTGCCAGGGACAGGGGTTCACCCCTCCACTTT. It codes for CASLARDRGSPLHF.

There are a few counts of this clonotype. The CDR3 sequence is CASSHTSQGGGGTEAFF. The CDR3 nucleotides are TGTGCCAGCAGTCATACTTCACAGGGGGGAGGAGGAACTGAAGCTTTCTTT. The V gene is TRBV6-6, the J gene TRBJ1-1, with 8 positions matching TRBD1. CDR1 and CDR2 (germline): MNHNY, SVGAGI (reference sequence). Unmatched junction bases numbered 16, after V lost 5 bases and J lost 5 bases. CDR3 length: 17 amino acids.

Concerning this clonotype itself: Since a much larger clone is just one base distant, this may be a read error. The chain employs TRBV7-2 and TRBJ1-1; D may be TRBD1 (5 bases). The CDR3 contains 16 residues. Germline-derived CDR1 and CDR2 are SGHTA and FQGNSA. The CDR3 nucleotides read TGTGTCAGCAGCTTAGAGTCCGGGGGGATCAACACTGAAGCTTTCTTT. Translating it yields CVSSLESGGINTEAFF.

This clonotype showed up just a few times. The rearrangement uses TRBV12-3 or TRBV12-4 and TRBJ2-2; D is unclear. Between the trimmed V and J ends, which lost 5 bases and 4 bases, there was a span of 8 bases. The CDR3 covers 13 residues. The CDR3 nucleotides read TGTGCCAGCAGTCGAATGAGCACCGGGGAGCTGTTTTTT. This translates into CASSRMSTGELFF.

This clonotype was seen repeatedly, ten times or more. The rearrangement uses TRBV27 and TRBJ1-2; D not certain. There are 13 residues in the CDR3. Trimming removed 0 bases at V and 4 bases at J, with 6 bases between. The germline gives CDR1 MNHEY, CDR2 SMNVEV (reference sequence). The CDR3 region is CASSLSPGYGYTF. CDR3 nucleotide sequence: TGTGCCAGCAGTTTATCCCCGGGCTATGGCTACACCTTC.

The rearrangement uses TRBV20-1 and TRBJ2-1, with 8 bases aligning to TRBD2. Per the germline V gene, CDR1 is DFQATT and CDR2 is SNEGSKA (reference sequence). There are 13 residues in the CDR3. The J segment lost 7 bases and the V segment lost 3 bases, leaving 5 bases of the junction unmatched. CDR3 sequence: CSARGGLANEQFF. The CDR3 DNA follows: TGCAGTGCTAGGGGAGGACTAGCAAATGAGCAGTTCTTC.

This clonotype was picked up a small number of times. The CDR3 sequence is CASSLMGTGSTEAFF. In DNA, the CDR3 is TGTGCCAGCAGCTTAATGGGGACAGGCTCCACGGAAGCTTTCTTT. The rearrangement uses TRBV7-3 and TRBJ1-1; 8 nucleotides line up with TRBD1. The V segment lost 1 base and the J segment 8 bases; nucleotides outside the gene matches: 9. Germline V lookup: CDR1 SGHTA, CDR2 FQGTGA. This CDR3 contains 15 residues. The full variable domain, with the rest looked up from reference TRBV7-3 and TRBJ1-1, is GAGVSQTPSNKVTEKGKYVELRCDPISGHTALYWYRQSLGQGPEFLIYFQGTGAADDSGLPNDRFFAVRPEGSVSTLKIQRTERGDSAVYLCASSLMGTGSTEAFFGQGTRLTVV.

This clonotype was observed a few times. Being one base from a much bigger clone, this may be a read error. The chain is built from TRBV7-9 and TRBJ1-1; weak D call: TRBD1 (5 bases). The germline V gene has CDR1 SEHNR and CDR2 FQNEAQ (reference sequence). Trimming pared 1 base from V and 1 base from J, leaving 7 bases between. This CDR3 is built from 14 residues. The chain's CDR3 is CASSLGGWNTEAFF. The CDR3 bases are TGTGCCAGCAGCTTAGGGGGCTGGAACACTGAAGCTTTCTTT.

The rearrangement joins TRBV27 to TRBJ1-5; D is uncertain. Germline V lookup: CDR1 MNHEY, CDR2 SMNVEV (reference sequence). The CDR3 extends over 15 amino acids. The V and J ends lost 0 bases and 7 bases respectively, with 13 bases between them. This chain's CDR3 is CASSLSPRLDQPQHF. In DNA, the CDR3 is TGTGCCAGCAGTTTATCTCCCAGGCTAGACCAGCCCCAGCATTTT.

This clonotype was counted a few times. The CDR3 DNA follows: TGCAGCGTTGAAGGGGATGAAGATGGCTACACCTTC. This codes for CSVEGDEDGYTF. The genes are TRBV29-1 and TRBJ1-2; D remains ambiguous. The CDR3 has 12 residues. Trimming cost V 1 base and J 6 bases, with 9 bases left between them. Germline values: CDR1 SQVTM, CDR2 ANQGSEA. Together with reference TRBV29-1 and TRBJ1-2, the CDR3 gives the full variable domain: SAVISQKPSRDICQRGTSLTIQCQVDSQVTMMFWYRQQPGQSLTLIATANQGSEATYESGFVIDKFPISRPNLTFSTLTVSNMSPEDSSIYLCSVEGDEDGYTFGSGTRLTVV.

This clonotype was detected only a few times. This rearrangement joins TRBV27 to TRBJ1-1; D not resolved. Deletions cut 5 bases from V and 4 bases from J, with 17 bases between. The germline V gene encodes CDR1 MNHEY and CDR2 SMNVEV (reference sequence). The CDR3 is 15 residues long. As DNA, the CDR3 is TGTGCCAGCAGTCCGATCCCGACCCGAGGCACTGAAGCTTTCTTT. It specifies CASSPIPTRGTEAFF.

In the case of this clonotype: This CDR3 is missing its conserved last phenylalanine or tryptophan, likely due to a read error. The DNA is omitted, as the CDR3 cannot be located on it reliably, and the CDR3 follows TCRdb's listing. The CDR3: CASQIIGI. The chain employs TRBV12-3 or TRBV12-4 and TRBJ2-7. Inclusive of both ends, the CDR3 amounts to 8 amino acids.

In this sample, this clonotype turned up a few times. V gene TRBV13 combines with J gene TRBJ2-5; 12 positions match TRBD2. The CDR3 sequence is 15 residues long. V was clipped by 4 bases and J by 2 bases; unmatched bases: 2. Germline-derived CDR1 and CDR2 are PRHDT and FYEKMQ (reference sequence). The chain's CDR3 is CASSSGTSGQETQYF. CDR3 bases: TGTGCCAGCAGCTCCGGGACTAGCGGGCAAGAGACCCAGTACTTC.

This clonotype was seen at least ten times. V and J are TRBV6-6 and TRBJ2-5; tentatively, D is TRBD1 (7 bases). The CDR3 is 15 residues long. Trimming took off 5 bases at V and 9 bases at J, with 22 bases between the two ends. CDR1 is MNHNY, CDR2 SVGAGI, per germline (reference sequence). DNA for the CDR3: TGTGCCAGCAGTGGGGGGACAGCCCTCACCAGGTCCCAGTACTTC. It yields the protein CASSGGTALTRSQYF.

This clonotype appeared a few times. This chain's CDR3 is CASSAGTGAYQPQHF. The DNA of the CDR3 is TGTGCCAGCAGCGCTGGGACAGGGGCGTATCAGCCCCAGCATTTT. V gene TRBV7-6 combines with J gene TRBJ1-5, with 10 bases aligning to TRBD1. This CDR3 is built from 15 residues. The junction had 6 bases not matched to a gene; V was cut back by 5 bases and J by 5 bases. The germline V gene has CDR1 SGHVS and CDR2 FNYEAQ.

The chain combines TRBV20-1 with TRBJ1-1; D is possibly TRBD1 (6 bases). Trimming cost V 5 bases and J 3 bases, with 13 bases left between them. Looked up from germline, CDR1 is DFQATT and CDR2 is SNEGSKA (reference sequence). The CDR3 is made up of 13 amino acids. The CDR3 reads CSARTDRDTEAFF. CDR3 bases: TGCAGTGCTCGGACAGATCGGGACACTGAAGCTTTCTTT.

The chain is built from TRBV14 and TRBJ2-1; tentative D call: TRBD2 (5 bases). Germline-derived CDR1 and CDR2 are SGHDN and FVKESK. V was cut by 1 base and J by 2 bases, with 9 bases left in between. The CDR3 sequence is 15 residues long. The CDR3 loop reads CASSQGGYTYNEQFF. CDR3 DNA: TGTGCCAGCAGCCAAGGAGGGTACACCTACAATGAGCAGTTCTTC.